This T cell receptor beta chain was sequenced for a study of blood T cells in healthy people across ages. A second PCR of roughly 7 to 11 cycles used a sample-barcoded 5' primer and a J-beta primer mix. CDR3-containing paired-end reads numbering at least 2.5 million came from each sample. MiXCR, applied by TCRdb to the 5' RACE reads, yields one record per CDR3 protein. The repertoire holds about a million distinct CDR3 sequences, just over 50% seen once, with over 20% in the top ten. This CDR3 is 18 amino acids long. The germline gives CDR1 LGHDT, CDR2 YNNKEL (reference sequence). The V and J ends lost 1 base and 1 base respectively, with 18 bases between them. Those donating, healthy Caucasian individuals from Russia, were aged roughly 6 to 90. No fewer than 5.5 micrograms of total RNA were isolated from every sample.

The sequenced material came from blood. The chain links TRBV3-1 to TRBJ2-3; TRBD2 is a possible D gene (6 bases). This sequence was found in a woman in her fifties or sixties in good health. CDR3 residues: CASSQVSGLQAGTDTQYF. In nucleotides, the CDR3 is TGTGCCAGCAGCCAAGTTTCCGGACTACAAGCGGGCACAGATACGCAGTATTTT.